This entry lists 24 T cell receptor beta chains sequenced from one sample in a study of blood T cell repertoires in COVID-19. The assay was immunoSEQ multiplex PCR, and TCRdb's table has in-frame clones only and misses some. The sample has approximately 210,000 clones; around four fifths are singletons. Sample: peripheral blood. The receptors shown here come from a human donor in a cohort sampled during active COVID-19.

The rearrangement uses TRBV19 and TRBJ2-3; 7 bases agree with TRBD2. The CDR3 spans 14 residues. Germline CDR1 is LNHDA and CDR2 is SQIVND (reference sequence). V dropped 8 bases and J dropped 3; count of bases not matched to a gene: 8. The CDR3 DNA reads TGTGCCAGTTCCGGACTAGACTTAACAGATACGCAGTATTTT. It encodes CASSGLDLTDTQYF.

This rearrangement joins TRBV5-1 to TRBJ1-1; tentatively, D is TRBD1 (5 bases). Per germline, CDR1 SGHRS and CDR2 YFSETQ. This CDR3 contains 14 residues. The V end was cut by 4 bases, the J end by 4 bases, with 14 bases between. CDR3 coding DNA: TGCGCCAGCAGCCCACTGGACGGGGGCACTGAAGCTTTCTTT. This sequence encodes CASSPLDGGTEAFF.

The chain has TRBV9 and TRBJ1-3; TRBD1 matches 7 bases. Germline V gene sequence: CDR1 SGDLS, CDR2 YYNGEE. Losses at the gene ends were 3 bases for V and 4 bases for J; bases not matched to a gene: 7. The CDR3 length is 15 residues. In DNA, the CDR3 is TGTGCCAGCAGCGCCGAAACAGGGGTGGGAAACACCATATATTTT. Its protein product is CASSAETGVGNTIYF.

V usage is TRBV7-6 and J usage is TRBJ2-2; 8 bases match TRBD1. Germline loops: CDR1 SGHVS, CDR2 FNYEAQ. The CDR3 runs to 14 residues. With V trimmed by 5 bases and J by 3 bases, 2 bases remained unmatched. In nucleotides, the CDR3 is TGTGCCAGCAGCACGACAGGGGACACCGGGGAGCTGTTTTTT. It specifies CASSTTGDTGELFF.

This chain connects TRBV3-1 (or the pseudogene TRBV3-2) to TRBJ2-5, with 14 nucleotides matching TRBD2. After removal of 5 bases from V and 5 bases from J, the junction contained 7 bases not matched to a gene. CDR1 is LGHDT and CDR2 is YNNKEL in the germline V gene (reference sequence). There are 16 residues in the CDR3. Here the CDR3 reads CASSARLAGGPETQYF. The CDR3 region has the DNA TGTGCCAGCAGCGCTCGACTAGCGGGGGGGCCGGAGACCCAGTACTTC.

The chain joins TRBV5-1 to TRBJ1-6; weak D call: TRBD1 (5 bases). From germline, CDR1 is SGHRS and CDR2 YFSETQ. V was clipped by 2 bases and J by 5 bases, with 17 bases between them. CDR3 size: 17 residues. Here the CDR3 DNA reads TGCGCCAGCAGCTTAAACGGGGGAAGCCCTAATAATTCACCCCTCCACTTT. Translated: CASSLNGGSPNNSPLHF.

The genes are TRBV19 and TRBJ2-5, with 7 bases aligning to TRBD1. V lost 5 bases and J lost 5; bases outside the gene matches: 11. Germline assignment: CDR1 LNHDA and CDR2 SQIVND (reference sequence). The CDR3 totals 15 residues. CDR3 sequence: CASSPRTGLRETQYF. CDR3 DNA sequence: TGTGCCAGTAGTCCAAGGACAGGCCTAAGGGAGACCCAGTACTTC.

CDR3 sequence reads: CASSPRSGGTTGELFF. The CDR3 DNA is TGTGCCAGCTCACCACGGAGCGGGGGGACCACCGGGGAGCTGTTTTTT. V usage is TRBV18 and J usage is TRBJ2-2; 9 nucleotides match TRBD2. Unmatched junction bases numbered 4, after V lost 1 base and J lost 4 bases. The CDR3 totals 16 residues. The germline V gene has CDR1 KGHSH and CDR2 LQKENI.

In DNA, the CDR3 is TGTGCCAGCAGCCAAGTCCCTAGCTTACTTTTGTGGGACAGAAAAGAGACCCAGTACTTC. Translated, it gives CASSQVPSLLLWDRKETQYF. The chain uses TRBV3-1 (or the pseudogene TRBV3-2) and TRBJ2-5; 7 positions match TRBD1. Germline-derived CDR1 and CDR2 are LGHDT and YNNKEL (reference sequence). Germline trimming cut 1 base from V and 3 bases from J; bases unmatched to any gene: 20. There are 20 residues in the CDR3.

This sequence joins TRBV13 and TRBJ1-6, with 10 bases fitting TRBD1. The CDR3 is 18 amino acids. V lost 4 bases and J lost 12; bases outside the gene matches: 18. From germline, CDR1 is PRHDT and CDR2 FYEKMQ (reference sequence). The CDR3 region has the DNA TGTGCCAGCAGCTGGGCCGGGACAGGGGACAGTAGGGTTGGACCCCTCCACTTT. Its translation: CASSWAGTGDSRVGPLHF.

V is TRBV27 and J is TRBJ1-2; 12 bases map to TRBD1. Germline-derived CDR1 and CDR2 are MNHEY and SMNVEV (reference sequence). V lost 3 bases, J lost 3 bases, and 2 bases stayed unmatched. The CDR3 length is 15 residues. CDR3 protein: CASSLGTGGYYGYTF. CDR3 bases: TGTGCCAGCAGTTTGGGGACAGGGGGCTACTATGGCTACACCTTC.

This sequence joins TRBV27 and TRBJ1-2, with a tentative D call TRBD1 (6 bases). Germline V CDR1 and CDR2: MNHEY, SMNVEV (reference sequence). This CDR3 is built from 13 residues. Between the trimmed V and J ends, which lost 3 bases and 5 bases, there was a span of 10 bases. The CDR3 DNA reads TGTGCCAGCAGTTTTCAGGGGCAATATGGCTACACCTTC. Amino acids: CASSFQGQYGYTF.

The sample holds one count of this clone. The chain employs TRBV19 and TRBJ2-5; the D gene is possibly TRBD1 (6 bases). V lost 5 bases and J lost 1, with 14 bases in between. The CDR3 contains 15 residues. Germline CDR1 is LNHDA and CDR2 is SQIVND (reference sequence). The CDR3 spells CASSGIRDTQETQYF. CDR3 sequence (DNA): TGTGCCAGTAGTGGAATCCGGGACACCCAAGAGACCCAGTACTTC.

As to this clone: The junction does not match germline at one end; this may be a read error. The chain carries TRBV7-7 and TRBJ2-1, with D tentatively TRBD2 (6 bases). The germline V gene has CDR1 SSHAT and CDR2 FNYEAQ (reference sequence). The CDR3 is 15 residues long. CDR3 sequence (DNA): TGTGCTAGCAGCTTAGCGCCGAGTCTAGCGAATGAGCAGTTCTTC. Protein product: CASSLAPSLANEQFF.

This clone was seen a few times. The chain joins TRBV7-8 to TRBJ1-4; 9 nucleotides align to TRBD1. The CDR3 has 13 residues. From germline, CDR1 is SGHVS and CDR2 FQNEAQ. The ends lost 5 bases at V and 15 bases at J; junction bases unmatched: 10. The CDR3 sequence: CASSPDRDREVFF. The CDR3 coding sequence is TGTGCCAGCAGCCCAGACAGGGACAGGGAGGTGTTTTTT. Together with reference TRBV7-8 and TRBJ1-4, the CDR3 gives the full variable domain: GAGVSQSPRYKVAKRGQDVALRCDPISGHVSLFWYQQALGQGPEFLTYFQNEAQLDKSGLPSDRFFAERPEGSVSTLKIQRTQQEDSAVYLCASSPDRDREVFFGSGTQLSVL.

The rearrangement uses TRBV3-1 (or the pseudogene TRBV3-2) and TRBJ2-5; the match to TRBD2 covers 9 bases. The germline V gene encodes CDR1 LGHDT and CDR2 YNNKEL (reference sequence). The CDR3 contains 13 residues. After removal of 4 bases from V and 4 bases from J, the junction contained 1 base not matched to a gene. The CDR3 nucleotides read TGTGCCAGCAGCCTAGCGGGAGCAGAGACCCAGTACTTC. Amino acid sequence: CASSLAGAETQYF.

The rearrangement links TRBV5-1 to TRBJ2-2; unclear D gene. CDR1 is SGHRS, CDR2 YFSETQ, per germline. This CDR3 spans 15 amino acids. V was shortened by 3 bases and J by 2 bases, with 11 bases between the two germline ends. The CDR3 loop reads CASSSKQPNTGELFF. CDR3 in DNA: TGCGCCAGCAGCTCAAAACAGCCTAACACCGGGGAGCTGTTTTTT. Using reference TRBV5-1 and TRBJ2-2 for the parts outside the CDR3, the full variable domain is KAGVTQTPRYLIKTRGQQVTLSCSPISGHRSVSWYQQTPGQGLQFLFEYFSETQRNKGNFPGRFSGRQFSNSRSEMNVSTLELGDSALYLCASSSKQPNTGELFFGEGSRLTVL.

CDR3 region: CASSNRGPDTQYF. The DNA of the CDR3 is TGTGCCAGCTCAAACAGGGGACCAGATACGCAGTATTTT. The chain combines TRBV7-9 with TRBJ2-3, with 7 bases that match TRBD1. V shed 8 bases and J 4 bases; nucleotides not matched to a gene: 6. CDR1 is SEHNR, CDR2 FQNEAQ, per germline (reference sequence). The CDR3 contains 13 residues.

In regard to this clone: An end of the junction does not agree with germline; a read error may underlie this. V is TRBV19 and J is TRBJ1-5; perhaps TRBD1 as D (6 bases). In germline, CDR1 is LNHDA, CDR2 SQIVND (reference sequence). The CDR3 length is 14 residues. The CDR3 DNA is TGTGCCAGTAGCATAGGACAGTACAATCAGCCCCAGCATTTT. This translates into CASSIGQYNQPQHF.

This chain links TRBV2 with TRBJ1-5; D remains unclear. V gave up 4 bases and J gave up 5 bases, with 15 bases separating them. Germline CDR1 and CDR2: SNHLY and FYNNEI. This CDR3 contains 15 residues. The CDR3 is CASSASAYGDQPQHF. DNA of the CDR3: TGTGCCAGCAGTGCGTCGGCCTACGGGGATCAGCCCCAGCATTTT.

The CDR3 protein is CASRGTGLTQEQFF. CDR3 nucleotides: TGTGCCAGCAGGGGGACAGGGTTAACTCAAGAGCAGTTCTTC. V and J are TRBV27 and TRBJ2-1; 9 bases align to TRBD1. The CDR3 extends over 14 amino acids. V gave up 6 bases and J gave up 10 bases; unmatched junction bases: 10. In germline, CDR1 is MNHEY, CDR2 SMNVEV (reference sequence).

The gene calls are TRBV6-5 and TRBJ1-4; 8 nucleotides align to TRBD1. V dropped 2 bases and J dropped 7; count of bases not matched to a gene: 3. This CDR3 is 14 amino acids long. Germline loops: CDR1 MNHEY, CDR2 SVGAGI. Written as DNA, the CDR3 is TGTGCCAGCAGTTACGACAGGGGAGGTGAAAAACTGTTTTTT. Residues: CASSYDRGGEKLFF.

The rearrangement joins TRBV6-1 to TRBJ1-4; the match to TRBD1 covers 7 bases. V shed 3 bases and J 5 bases; nucleotides not matched to a gene: 3. Germline loops: CDR1 MNHNS, CDR2 SASEGT. There are 14 residues in the CDR3. CDR3 nucleotides: TGTGCCAGCAGTGAGGGGGGACAGAATGAAAAACTGTTTTTT. Encoded protein: CASSEGGQNEKLFF.

V gene TRBV5-1 combines with J gene TRBJ2-3, with D uncertain. Between the trimmed V and J ends, which lost 8 bases and 3 bases, there was a span of 7 bases. This CDR3 is 11 amino acids long. CDR1 and CDR2 (germline): SGHRS, YFSETQ. The CDR3 region has the DNA TGCGCCAGTCGTGCGACAGATACGCAGTATTTT. It yields the protein CASRATDTQYF.